These 3 T cell receptor beta chains were sequenced from one sample in a study of ipilimumab plus nivolumab after autologous stem cell transplantation. TCRdb keeps only in-frame clones here, not all; method: immunoSEQ multiplex PCR. The sample lists tens of thousands of clones; roughly 84% were seen once. The material sequenced was PBMCs, taken in a trial of ipilimumab plus nivolumab as post-transplant consolidation. These TCRs come from a male donor with multiple myeloma.

This clone was seen once. The chain carries TRBV27 and TRBJ2-3; D might be TRBD2 (5 bases). The germline CDR1 and CDR2 sequences are MNHEY and SMNVEV (reference sequence). V was cut by 8 bases and J by 5 bases, with 11 bases left in between. The CDR3 covers 12 residues. The CDR3 DNA is TGTGCCAGCCTGAGTGAGGGAGATACGCAGTATTTT. It encodes CASLSEGDTQYF.

The rearrangement links TRBV6-1 to TRBJ1-3, with D unclear. Germline V gene lookup returns CDR1 MNHNS and CDR2 SASEGT. The CDR3 is 15 amino acids. The ends were cut back, 0 bases at V and 2 bases at J, with 8 bases in the middle. CDR3 nucleotides: TGTGCCAGCAGTGAAGCGGAAGGGCCTGGAAACACCATATATTTT. The encoded protein is CASSEAEGPGNTIYF.

The chain combines TRBV19 with TRBJ2-6; D may match TRBD1 or TRBD2 (5 bases each). Germline V gene sequence: CDR1 LNHDA, CDR2 SQIVND (reference sequence). This CDR3 comprises 13 residues. V lost 11 bases and J lost 0, with 8 bases in between. Here the CDR3 DNA reads TGTGCCGGGGGAGTCTCTGGGGCCAACGTCCTGACTTTC. Residues: CAGGVSGANVLTF.